The T cell receptor beta chain described here comes from a study of blood T cell repertoires in COVID-19. The CDR3 covers 14 residues. The ends lost 8 bases at V and 3 bases at J; junction bases unmatched: 9. CDR1 and CDR2 (germline): MGHDK, SYGVNS. This table comes from immunoSEQ multiplex PCR, and its TCRdb copy is limited to in-frame clones, with some not included. The sample lists fewer than 200,000 clones; 60% to 80% were seen once. The sequence was obtained from a woman in her fifties or sixties who had recovered from COVID-19. The sequenced sample was PBMCs or T cells enriched from blood (not recorded which). The chain combines TRBV25-1 with TRBJ2-7; 8 positions match TRBD1. CDR3 residues: CASAGTGYSYEQYF. CDR3 nucleotides: TGTGCCAGCGCCGGGACAGGATATAGCTACGAGCAGTACTTC.